These T cell receptor beta chains were read from a single sample in a study of blood T cells in healthy people across ages. TCRdb reprocessed the 5' RACE reads via MiXCR and lists one record per CDR3 protein. The sample lists 980,000 or so distinct CDR3 sequences, about 48% occurring once. The sample comprised blood. These receptors came from a man aged 25-45 years in good health. Both conserved end residues are part of each CDR3. The D gene is left open where the match is weak. Size is stated for part of the rows, as once, few or many counts, or as a class when the clone is expanded.

d_call,v_call,j_call,clone_size,cdr3_nt,cdr3_aa
TRBD2,TRBV29-1,TRBJ2-7,few,TGCAGCGTTGAAGAGGGACTAGCGGGGCCGACATACGAGCAGTACTTC,CSVEEGLAGPTYEQYF
TRBD2,TRBV5-5,TRBJ2-5,.,TGTGCCAGCAGCTCGACCGGGACTAGCGGGGTCCTGGACGAGACCCAGTACTTC,CASSSTGTSGVLDETQYF
TRBD1,TRBV7-3,TRBJ1-2,.,TGTGCCAGCAGCCCGGGACAGGGGTCTTTAGGCTACACCTTC,CASSPGQGSLGYTF
TRBD1,TRBV10-3,TRBJ2-7,.,TGTGCCATCAGTGAGGGACAGGTCTACTCCTACGAGCAGTACTTC,CAISEGQVYSYEQYF
TRBD1,TRBV12-3/TRBV12-4,TRBJ1-2,.,TGTGCCAGCAGTTTACCGGGACAGGGGATCTATGGCTACACCTTC,CASSLPGQGIYGYTF
.,TRBV20-1,TRBJ2-7,.,TGCAGTGCTAGAGAACGGATGGGGGATCGGTACGAGCAGTACTTC,CSARERMGDRYEQYF
.,TRBV24-1,TRBJ1-2,few,TGTGCCACCAGTGACCCTTCCGGGAGACACCCCTATGGCTACACCTTC,CATSDPSGRHPYGYTF
TRBD2,TRBV3-1,TRBJ2-7,once,TGTGCCAGCAGCCAAGACACTAGCGGGGCCTACGAGCAGTACTTC,CASSQDTSGAYEQYF
TRBD1,TRBV15,TRBJ1-2,.,TGTGCCACCAGCAGGACAGACGGGACAGCCAACTATGGCTACACCTTC,CATSRTDGTANYGYTF
TRBD1,TRBV20-1,TRBJ2-5,.,TGCAGTGCTAGAAGACAGGGTTCCCAAAGGGAGACCCAGTACTTC,CSARRQGSQRETQYF
.,TRBV6-2/TRBV6-3,TRBJ2-5,.,TGTGCAGGCAGTTCACGACTAGGCCGAATGCAACTCCAAGAGACCCAGTACTTC,CAGSSRLGRMQLQETQYF
TRBD2,TRBV7-2,TRBJ2-2,few,TGTGCCAGCAGCTTAGTCGGCCTAGCGGGGTCCAGGGAGCTGTTTTTT,CASSLVGLAGSRELFF
.,TRBV9,TRBJ1-4,.,TGTGCCAGCAGCGCCTCAGGCGCAACTAATGAAAAACTGTTTTTT,CASSASGATNEKLFF
TRBD1,TRBV6-6,TRBJ1-5,.,TGTGCCAGCAGTTACGAAGGGACAGGGGGGTGGCCCCAGCATTTT,CASSYEGTGGWPQHF
.,TRBV4-2,TRBJ2-3,few,TGTGCCAGCAGCCAAGTACAGGACACAGATACGCAGTATTTT,CASSQVQDTDTQYF
.,TRBV29-1,TRBJ1-1,few,TGCAGCGTTGCCGCTCGGTGGAACACTGAAGCTTTCTTT,CSVAARWNTEAFF
TRBD1,TRBV2,TRBJ1-1,.,TGTGCCAGCAGCCTCGGACAGGGAAGGCCGAACACTGAAGCTTTCTTT,CASSLGQGRPNTEAFF
.,TRBV9,TRBJ2-1,once,TGTGCCAGCAGCGTAGAGGACTCCCCCGGCCTGCAGTTCTTC,CASSVEDSPGLQFF
.,TRBV4-3,TRBJ1-3,.,TGCGCCAGCAGCCAAGAAGGGGGGTCCCACTCTGGAAACACCATATATTTT,CASSQEGGSHSGNTIYF
.,TRBV7-2,TRBJ2-7,.,TGTGCCAGCAGCTTAGCGGAAGGGGCGGCCTACGAGCAGTACTTC,CASSLAEGAAYEQYF
.,TRBV5-1,TRBJ2-3,.,TGCGCCAGCAGCTTTAGGGGGGGGATCCGCACAGATACGCAGTATTTT,CASSFRGGIRTDTQYF